The following is a T cell receptor (beta chain) sequence with its context. What it binds is not known. The table came from immunoSEQ multiplex PCR; TCRdb's copy has only in-frame clones and leaves some out. This sample has about 100,000 clones, with about 83% found just once. The data were taken from a study of T cell responses to AZD1222 COVID-19 vaccine. Broader study findings: Seropositive status at baseline applied to only a handful of AZD1222 recipients.

V was clipped by 2 bases and J by 5 bases, with 12 bases between them. Germline V gene lookup returns CDR1 SNHLY and CDR2 FYNNEI. The CDR3 spans 15 residues. This receptor was obtained from an adult in good health. This material consisted of peripheral blood, taken on day 0 of AZD1222 vaccination. The chain combines TRBV2 with TRBJ2-2, with D unclear. The CDR3 coding sequence is TGTGCCAGCAGTGAAACTTATCGGGCAACCGGGGAGCTGTTTTTT. Translation: CASSETYRATGELFF.